The next 27 T cell receptor beta chains were all read from a single sample in a study of T cell responses to AZD1222 COVID-19 vaccine. Clones were read by immunoSEQ multiplex PCR, and TCRdb kept only the in-frame ones, dropping some. Found here are approximately 150,000 clones, roughly 87% of them singletons; the top ten hold about 3%. The input for sequencing was peripheral blood, taken on day 0 of AZD1222 vaccination. These receptors originate from an adult in good health.

The genes are TRBV6-6 and TRBJ1-5; D unresolved. The V gene lost 2 bases and the J gene lost 1 base, with 12 bases spanning the gap. This CDR3 region has 16 residues. CDR1 is MNHNY and CDR2 is SVGAGI in the germline V gene (reference sequence). The CDR3 nucleotides read TGTGCCAGCAGTTACGATTCGGCAAGGAGCAATCAGCCCCAGCATTTT. Its protein product is CASSYDSARSNQPQHF.

A few counts support this clone. The V gene is TRBV21-1, the J gene TRBJ2-7. TRBV21-1 is annotated as a pseudogene. The CDR3 is 8 residues long. The CDR3 DNA reads as TGTGCCAGCAGCAAATGCCCCTTC. This translates into CASSKCPF.

This rearrangement joins TRBV11-3 to TRBJ2-2; no clear D. The germline V and J ends were trimmed by 2 bases and 2 bases, with 3 bases remaining between them. This CDR3 is 13 amino acids long. From germline, CDR1 is SGHNT and CDR2 YENEEA. The CDR3 DNA follows: TGTGCCAGCAGCTTAATCAACACCGGGGAGCTGTTTTTT. Its translation is CASSLINTGELFF.

The chain combines TRBV30 with TRBJ1-2; 7 positions agree with TRBD1. CDR3 size: 12 residues. Looked up from germline, CDR1 is GTSNPN and CDR2 is SVGIG (reference sequence). V trimming: 4 bases; J trimming: 2 bases; junction bases outside the gene matches: 1. The CDR3, as DNA: TGTGCCTGGAAGGGGGCCAACTATGGCTACACCTTC. It translates to CAWKGANYGYTF.

The J gene is TRBJ1-6, the V gene TRBV5-5; D possibly corresponds to TRBD1 (6 bases). The CDR3 has 17 amino acids. The germline V gene encodes CDR1 SGHKS and CDR2 YYEKEE (reference sequence). Deletions cut 5 bases from V and 0 bases from J, with 15 bases between. The DNA for the CDR3 is TGTGCCAGCAGGCGACAGGAGTTGAGCTCCTATAATTCACCCCTCCACTTT. Translated: CASRRQELSSYNSPLHF.

This chain uses TRBV5-8 with TRBJ2-3; no firm D call. CDR3 size: 17 residues. Trimming pared 1 base from V and 2 bases from J, leaving 17 bases between. CDR1 and CDR2 from the germline V gene are SGHTS and YDEGEE. The CDR3 DNA is TGTGCCAGCAGCTTGAAATGGGTCGCTAGAGCCACAGATACGCAGTATTTT. Amino acid sequence: CASSLKWVARATDTQYF.

The rearrangement joins TRBV3-1 (or the pseudogene TRBV3-2) to TRBJ1-4; D remains ambiguous. The CDR3 is 14 residues long. The germline gives CDR1 LGHDT, CDR2 YNNKEL (reference sequence). Trimming took 3 bases from V and 0 from J, leaving 5 bases between them. CDR3 sequence: CASSQGSTNEKLFF. CDR3 coding DNA: TGTGCCAGCAGCCAGGGGTCAACTAATGAAAAACTGTTTTTT.

The rearrangement joins TRBV21-1 to TRBJ2-5; TRBD2 is the table's D call and was not checked against the DNA. TRBV21-1 is described as a pseudogene. CDR3 length: 16 residues. CDR3 coding DNA: TGTGCCACCTTACCCCGGGGGACGCGGAATCAAGAGACCCAGTACTTC. Amino acid sequence: CATLPRGTRNQETQYF.

The chain combines TRBV7-6 with TRBJ2-7; 12 positions agree with TRBD2. V gave up 2 bases and J gave up 3 bases; unmatched junction bases: 11. The length of the CDR3 is 18 residues. Germline V CDR1 and CDR2: SGHVS, FNYEAQ. CDR3 in DNA: TGTGCCAGCAGCTTATCCCCCCTACTAGCGGGGGGAATCTACGAGCAGTACTTC. Protein sequence: CASSLSPLLAGGIYEQYF.

The chain is built from TRBV7-8 and TRBJ2-7; the D is unclear. This CDR3 region has 14 residues. V was pared by 3 bases and J by 3 bases, with 12 bases between. Germline V lookup: CDR1 SGHVS, CDR2 FQNEAQ. CDR3 protein: CASSFRTERYEQYF. Written as DNA, the CDR3 is TGTGCCAGCAGCTTTCGCACGGAACGCTACGAGCAGTACTTC.

This chain joins TRBV4-1 and TRBJ1-5; D not resolved. This CDR3 region has 15 residues. V gave up 4 bases and J gave up 6 bases, with 16 bases separating them. Germline values: CDR1 MGHRA, CDR2 YSYEKL. The CDR3 DNA reads TGCGCCAGCAGCCCGGGGATCGGCAGGATTCAGCCCCAGCATTTT. It encodes CASSPGIGRIQPQHF.

This sequence joins TRBV24-1 and TRBJ2-5, with 12 bases identical to TRBD2. This CDR3 has 16 amino acids. V shed 3 bases and J 5 bases; nucleotides not matched to a gene: 6. Germline-derived CDR1 and CDR2 are KGHDR and SFDVKD. The CDR3 reads CATSDLTSGRGETQYF. CDR3 sequence (DNA): TGTGCCACCAGTGATCTGACTAGCGGGAGAGGTGAGACCCAGTACTTC.

The chain couples TRBV30 to TRBJ2-7; 14 bases are a match to TRBD2. The CDR3 contains 17 residues. Germline CDR1 GTSNPN, CDR2 SVGIG (reference sequence). V was clipped by 0 bases and J by 3 bases; unmatched bases: 7. The CDR3: CAWSVVGLAGGSYEQYF. CDR3 DNA: TGTGCCTGGAGTGTCGTAGGACTAGCGGGAGGTAGCTACGAGCAGTACTTC.

The CDR3: CASSFPLGHAGGGYTF. The CDR3 DNA is TGTGCCAGCAGTTTCCCTTTGGGACACGCAGGGGGTGGCTACACCTTC. The V call is TRBV28, the J call TRBJ1-2, with 7 bases lining up with TRBD1. V was clipped by 3 bases and J by 7 bases; unmatched bases: 14. This CDR3 comprises 16 residues. The germline V gene encodes CDR1 MDHEN and CDR2 SYDVKM.

The chain recombines TRBV5-1 with TRBJ1-1; tentatively, D is TRBD1 (5 bases). The germline V gene encodes CDR1 SGHRS and CDR2 YFSETQ. This CDR3 spans 15 amino acids. V was pared by 7 bases and J by 1 base, with 17 bases between. The CDR3 DNA sequence: TGCGCCAGCGCTAACCTTAACGGGGCGAACACTGAAGCTTTCTTT. Translation gives CASANLNGANTEAFF.

This chain connects TRBV15 to TRBJ2-7; D tentatively fits TRBD1 or TRBD2 (6 bases each). The ends were cut back, 0 bases at V and 6 bases at J, with 9 bases in the middle. The CDR3 is 13 residues long. Germline CDR1 is LNHNV and CDR2 is YYDKDF (reference sequence). The DNA for the CDR3 is TGTGCCACCAGCAGAGATCGGGGGCCCGAGCAGTACTTC. Translation: CATSRDRGPEQYF. Complete variable domain (other parts from reference TRBV15 and TRBJ2-7): DAMVIQNPRYQVTQFGKPVTLSCSQTLNHNVMYWYQQKSSQAPKLLFHYYDKDFNNEADTPDNFQSRRPNTSFCFLDIRSPGLGDTAMYLCATSRDRGPEQYFGPGTRLTVT.

The sample holds a few counts of this clone. This sequence joins TRBV19 and TRBJ2-1; D not certain. This CDR3 region has 16 residues. The V end lost 2 bases, the J end lost 7 bases, and 18 bases lay between the germline ends. Germline V gene lookup returns CDR1 LNHDA and CDR2 SQIVND (reference sequence). The CDR3 is CASSINSWVLGNEQFF. CDR3 in DNA: TGTGCCAGTAGTATAAATAGTTGGGTCCTTGGGAATGAGCAGTTCTTC.

For the CDR3, the DNA is TGTGCCAGCAGCTTTGGGCAGGTCGGAAACACCATATATTTT. It translates to CASSFGQVGNTIYF. This chain joins TRBV5-4 and TRBJ1-3; D gene uncertain. The V gene lost 2 bases and the J gene lost 4 bases, with 10 bases spanning the gap. The CDR3 consists of 14 residues. Germline assignment: CDR1 SGHNT and CDR2 YYREEE (reference sequence).

The rearrangement joins TRBV25-1 to TRBJ1-2, with 7 bases fitting TRBD1. Per germline, CDR1 MGHDK and CDR2 SYGVNS. This CDR3 has 13 amino acids. With V trimmed by 4 bases and J by 3 bases, 2 bases remained unmatched. CDR3 protein: CASSGGQHYGYTF. The CDR3 bases are TGTGCCAGCAGTGGGGGACAGCACTATGGCTACACCTTC.

This chain joins TRBV6-6 and TRBJ1-1, with D perhaps matching TRBD1 (5 bases). V dropped 4 bases and J dropped 2 bases, with 14 bases sitting between them. The length of the CDR3 is 15 residues. Germline V gene lookup returns CDR1 MNHNY and CDR2 SVGAGI (reference sequence). Written as DNA, the CDR3 is TGTGCCAGCAGTTCCTGGGACGGCGGAAACACTGAAGCTTTCTTT. Translating it yields CASSSWDGGNTEAFF.

The V gene is TRBV5-5, the J gene TRBJ2-2; no reliable D call. V lost 1 base and J lost 7, with 8 bases in between. The CDR3 length is 13 residues. Germline values: CDR1 SGHKS, CDR2 YYEKEE (reference sequence). In DNA form, the CDR3 reads TGTGCCAGCAGCTTGTACGGGTTCGGGGAGCTGTTTTTT. Its protein is CASSLYGFGELFF.

The chain employs TRBV13 and TRBJ1-2; D might be TRBD1 (5 bases). The CDR3 sequence is 14 residues long. CDR1 and CDR2 (germline): PRHDT, FYEKMQ (reference sequence). V dropped 0 bases and J dropped 7 bases, with 12 bases sitting between them. The CDR3: CASSLGRGTSGYTF. CDR3 DNA: TGTGCCAGCAGCTTAGGACGGGGGACGAGTGGCTACACCTTC.

The rearrangement joins TRBV2 to TRBJ2-7; the D is unclear. The CDR3 is 12 residues long. Germline CDR1 reads SNHLY; CDR2 reads FYNNEI. V was clipped by 6 bases and J by 2 bases, with 8 bases between them. DNA of the CDR3: TGTGCCAGCAGGCAGGCGACCTACGAGCAGTACTTC. It encodes CASRQATYEQYF.

The chain is built from TRBV5-1 and TRBJ2-7; D might be TRBD2 (6 bases). The CDR3 contains 14 residues. Germline-derived CDR1 and CDR2 are SGHRS and YFSETQ. Trimming removed 4 bases at V and 2 bases at J, with 13 bases between. The CDR3 DNA reads as TGCGCCAGCAGCCCCGGGGGTCGCGCCTACGAGCAGTACTTC. It is translated as CASSPGGRAYEQYF.

The rearrangement joins TRBV4-1 to TRBJ2-1; 9 nucleotides align to TRBD2. CDR1 and CDR2 (germline): MGHRA, YSYEKL. This CDR3 region has 17 residues. With 1 base clipped from V and 2 bases from J, the junction kept 6 bases outside the gene matches. CDR3 DNA sequence: TGCGCCAGCAGCCAAGCCCCTCGCGGGAGGGCCTACAATGAGCAGTTCTTC. It encodes CASSQAPRGRAYNEQFF.

The V gene is TRBV18, the J gene TRBJ1-1; D unresolved. V gave up 3 bases and J gave up 0 bases, with 11 bases separating them. From germline, CDR1 is KGHSH and CDR2 LQKENI. The CDR3 length is 15 residues. The CDR3 DNA reads TGTGCCAGCTCACCTGGACGGAGTATGAACACTGAAGCTTTCTTT. This translates into CASSPGRSMNTEAFF.

The genes are TRBV6-5 and TRBJ1-5; maybe TRBD1 (6 bases). There are 16 residues in the CDR3. The germline V and J ends were trimmed by 0 bases and 4 bases, with 13 bases remaining between them. The germline V gene has CDR1 MNHEY and CDR2 SVGAGI. CDR3 sequence: CASSYSRWGANQPQHF. The DNA for the CDR3 is TGTGCCAGCAGTTACTCGAGGTGGGGGGCGAATCAGCCCCAGCATTTT.